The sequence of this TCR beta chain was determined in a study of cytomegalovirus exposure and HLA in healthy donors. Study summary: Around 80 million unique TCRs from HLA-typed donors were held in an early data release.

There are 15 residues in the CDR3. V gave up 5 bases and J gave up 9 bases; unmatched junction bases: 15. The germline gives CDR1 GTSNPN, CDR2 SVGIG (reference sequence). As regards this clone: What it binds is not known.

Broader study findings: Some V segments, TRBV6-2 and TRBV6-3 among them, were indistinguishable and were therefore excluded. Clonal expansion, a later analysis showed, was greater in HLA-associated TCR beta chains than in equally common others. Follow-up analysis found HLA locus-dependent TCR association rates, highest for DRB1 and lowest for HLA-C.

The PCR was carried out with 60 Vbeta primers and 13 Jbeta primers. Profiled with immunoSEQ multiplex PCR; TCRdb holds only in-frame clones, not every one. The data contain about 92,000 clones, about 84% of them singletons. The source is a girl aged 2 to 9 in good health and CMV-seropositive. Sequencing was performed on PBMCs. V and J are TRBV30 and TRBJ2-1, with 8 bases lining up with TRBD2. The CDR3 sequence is CAWAAGLGAGSEQFF. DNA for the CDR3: TGTGCCTGGGCAGCGGGACTAGGGGCGGGGAGTGAGCAGTTCTTC.